Below, 7 T cell receptor beta chains from the same sample are listed, as sequenced in a study of blood T cell repertoires in COVID-19. TCRdb's copy holds only in-frame clones and misses some; the assay was immunoSEQ multiplex PCR. The sample lists some 55,000 clones; under 85% were seen once. The sequenced sample was peripheral blood. The origin of the receptors is a woman aged 60-75 years with acute or convalescent COVID-19.

The chain combines TRBV29-1 with TRBJ1-1; D possibly corresponds to TRBD1 (5 bases). Looked up from germline, CDR1 is SQVTM and CDR2 is ANQGSEA. CDR3 length: 12 residues. Trimming stripped 6 bases from V and 0 bases from J, with 8 bases between. The CDR3, as DNA: TGCAGCGTGACAGTAATGAACACTGAAGCTTTCTTT. Translating it yields CSVTVMNTEAFF.

The J gene is TRBJ2-3, the V gene TRBV5-6; D is ambiguous. Trimming left V 0 bases short and J 0 bases short, with 11 bases between. The CDR3 sequence is 16 residues long. Germline lookup yields CDR1 SGHDT and CDR2 YYEEEE. CDR3 sequence (DNA): TGTGCCAGCAGCTTGGGTCAGACGACTAGCACAGATACGCAGTATTTT. The encoded protein is CASSLGQTTSTDTQYF.

V is TRBV7-9 and J is TRBJ1-6; 9 bases fit TRBD1. Germline V gives CDR1 SEHNR, CDR2 FQNEAQ (reference sequence). This CDR3 has 19 amino acids. V was pared by 5 bases and J by 2 bases, with 13 bases of the junction left unmatched. CDR3 DNA: TGTGCCAGCAGCCCGAAACCGGGACAGGGTTTCGCCTATAATTCACCCCTCCACTTT. Protein product: CASSPKPGQGFAYNSPLHF.

The sample holds a few counts of this clone. This sequence joins TRBV18 and TRBJ1-1; the D is unclear. CDR3 length: 13 amino acids. Trimming left V 2 bases short and J 3 bases short, with 7 bases between. Germline V gene sequence: CDR1 KGHSH, CDR2 LQKENI. In DNA form, the CDR3 reads TGTGCCAGCTCACCAGGGAGGGACACTGAAGCTTTCTTT. Its protein product is CASSPGRDTEAFF.

The V call is TRBV30, the J call TRBJ2-5; D might be TRBD2 (5 bases). CDR1 and CDR2 from the germline V gene are GTSNPN and SVGIG (reference sequence). V was trimmed by 3 bases and J by 0 bases, leaving 5 bases between them. The CDR3 covers 12 residues. The CDR3 coding sequence is TGTGCCTGGAGCGGGAACCAAGAGACCCAGTACTTC. Translation: CAWSGNQETQYF.

This rearrangement joins TRBV7-6 to TRBJ1-4; 7 bases fit TRBD1. The CDR3 runs 15 residues. V was pared by 2 bases and J by 7 bases, with 7 bases of the junction left unmatched. Germline loops: CDR1 SGHVS, CDR2 FNYEAQ. For the CDR3, the DNA is TGTGCCAGCAGCTTAAGACAGGGTGAAGGTGAAAAACTGTTTTTT. Protein product: CASSLRQGEGEKLFF.

The chain couples TRBV18 to TRBJ1-1; 8 nucleotides align to TRBD1. J gave up 5 bases and V 6 bases, and 8 bases lay outside the gene matches. The CDR3 extends over 14 amino acids. Germline-derived CDR1 and CDR2 are KGHSH and LQKENI. CDR3 region: CASSESTGGTEAFF. The DNA of the CDR3 is TGTGCCAGCTCCGAATCAACAGGGGGGACTGAAGCTTTCTTT.